This T cell receptor (beta chain) originates from a study of a mutant IDH1 vaccine in newly diagnosed glioma. Germline CDR1 and CDR2: LNHDA and SQIVND (reference sequence). The CDR3 is made up of 16 amino acids. Trimming took off 4 bases at V and 2 bases at J, with 14 bases between the two ends. The time point: week 35, safety follow-up. It was 300 ug of mutant IDH1 20-mer peptide that made up each vaccine dose, given with topical imiquimod. Using immunoSEQ multiplex PCR, the repertoire was profiled, and TCRdb retains in-frame clones only, with some absent. The repertoire holds tens of thousands of clones, with about 86% as singletons. Regarding this clone: Its specificity is unknown.

The sequence came from a man aged 40-49 years with glioma. Sequencing was performed on PBMCs, taken from a glioma patient whose treatment included an IDH1 peptide vaccine. The gene calls are TRBV19 and TRBJ1-4; D not certain. The CDR3 DNA reads TGTGCCAGTAGTAGGACTCGGGTGTCGACTAATGAAAAACTGTTTTTT. Residues: CASSRTRVSTNEKLFF.